Listed here is a single TCR beta chain. This specimen belongs to a study of technical replicates of blood from several donors. Sequenced by immunoSEQ multiplex PCR; TCRdb stores in-frame clones only, minus some. The sample lists around 93,000 clones; about 95% were seen once. Germline V gene sequence: CDR1 LNHDA, CDR2 SQIVND (reference sequence). The CDR3 is made up of 14 amino acids. Trimming at V came to 2 bases and at J to 10 bases, leaving 8 bases not matched to a gene. This receptor was identified in a human donor in good health. V and J are TRBV19 and TRBJ2-1, with 7 positions matching TRBD2. Sample: T cells isolated from PBMCs. CDR3 DNA: TGTGCCAGTAGTATAAGGCTAGCGGCAAGAGAGCAGTTCTTC. Residues: CASSIRLAAREQFF.